The rows below give T cell receptor beta chains drawn from one sample of a study of blood T cell repertoires in COVID-19. The protocol was immunoSEQ multiplex PCR, while the TCRdb copy is restricted to in-frame clones and leaves out a portion. The table has fewer than 200,000 clones, over 75% seen once. The sequenced sample was PBMCs or T cells enriched from blood (not recorded which). Source of these receptors: a woman under 30 who had recovered from COVID-19. CDR3s include the opening cysteine and the closing phenylalanine or tryptophan. A D gene is named only where the DNA matches it firmly. The listing skips clone size in some rows; elsewhere it reads once, few, many or a size class.

V: TRBV6-2/TRBV6-3
D: -
size: -
J: TRBJ1-1
CDR3: CASSYADSEAFF
DNA: TGTGCCAGCAGTTACGCAGATTCTGAAGCTTTCTTT

V: TRBV29-1
D: TRBD2
size: -
J: TRBJ2-7
CDR3: CSANGRGGSYEQYF
DNA: TGCAGCGCTAATGGGCGCGGGGGTTCCTACGAGCAGTACTTC

V: TRBV19
D: -
size: -
J: TRBJ2-2
CDR3: CASRYEGGGELFF
DNA: TGTGCCAGTAGATATGAGGGCGGCGGGGAGCTGTTTTTT

V: TRBV11-2
D: -
size: -
J: TRBJ1-1
CDR3: CASSLDPGLGTEAFF
DNA: TGTGCCAGCAGCTTAGACCCGGGGTTGGGCACTGAAGCTTTCTTT

V: TRBV2
D: TRBD1
size: -
J: TRBJ1-1
CDR3: CASSEVRTGGLTEAFF
DNA: TGTGCCAGCAGTGAAGTAAGGACAGGGGGGCTCACTGAAGCTTTCTTT

V: TRBV19
D: TRBD1
size: -
J: TRBJ1-1
CDR3: CASKIGTGKNLDTEAFF
DNA: TGTGCCAGTAAGATCGGGACAGGGAAGAATCTGGACACTGAAGCTTTCTTT

V: TRBV7-8
D: TRBD2
size: -
J: TRBJ2-1
CDR3: CASSFSETSGYNEQFF
DNA: TGTGCCAGCAGCTTTTCCGAGACTAGCGGATACAATGAGCAGTTCTTC

V: TRBV27
D: TRBD1
size: -
J: TRBJ1-2
CDR3: CASSLYSDRGYTF
DNA: TGTGCCAGCAGTTTATATTCGGACAGGGGCTACACCTTC

V: TRBV5-1
D: TRBD2
size: -
J: TRBJ2-1
CDR3: CASSLAGGLAGATNYNEQFF
DNA: TGCGCCAGCAGCTTGGCCGGAGGACTAGCGGGTGCTACAAACTACAATGAGCAGTTCTTC

V: TRBV4-1
D: TRBD2
size: -
J: TRBJ2-5
CDR3: CASSPWGSGRYQETQYF
DNA: TGCGCCAGCAGCCCCTGGGGTAGCGGGAGGTACCAAGAGACCCAGTACTTC

V: TRBV28
D: TRBD2
size: -
J: TRBJ2-7
CDR3: CASALAGGAEQYF
DNA: TGTGCCAGCGCGCTAGCGGGAGGTGCCGAGCAGTACTTC

V: TRBV6-2/TRBV6-3
D: TRBD1
size: -
J: TRBJ2-1
CDR3: CASSYLGQGLNEQFF
DNA: TGTGCCAGCAGTTACCTGGGACAGGGACTCAATGAGCAGTTCTTC

V: TRBV19
D: -
size: once
J: TRBJ2-3
CDR3: CASGSGASTDTQYF
DNA: TGTGCCAGTGGGAGCGGAGCTAGCACAGATACGCAGTATTTT

V: TRBV5-1
D: -
size: -
J: TRBJ2-3
CDR3: CASSGGTYSGPSTDTQYF
DNA: TGCGCCAGCAGCGGGGGAACCTATAGCGGACCTAGCACAGATACGCAGTATTTT

V: TRBV6-2/TRBV6-3
D: -
size: -
J: TRBJ1-5
CDR3: CASSYKAGARGQPQHF
DNA: TGTGCCAGCAGTTACAAAGCAGGGGCTCGGGGTCAGCCCCAGCATTTT

V: TRBV7-9
D: TRBD1
size: -
J: TRBJ1-2
CDR3: CASSLRDRGVADGYTF
DNA: TGTGCCAGCAGCCTTCGGGACAGGGGGGTCGCTGATGGCTACACCTTC

V: TRBV4-1
D: -
size: -
J: TRBJ2-7
CDR3: CASSQVTQLYEQYF
DNA: TGCGCCAGCAGCCAAGTAACACAGTTATACGAGCAGTACTTC

V: TRBV5-1
D: -
size: -
J: TRBJ2-5
CDR3: CASSLGSQGLGETQYF
DNA: TGCGCCAGCAGCTTGGGATCGCAGGGTTTGGGGGAGACCCAGTACTTC